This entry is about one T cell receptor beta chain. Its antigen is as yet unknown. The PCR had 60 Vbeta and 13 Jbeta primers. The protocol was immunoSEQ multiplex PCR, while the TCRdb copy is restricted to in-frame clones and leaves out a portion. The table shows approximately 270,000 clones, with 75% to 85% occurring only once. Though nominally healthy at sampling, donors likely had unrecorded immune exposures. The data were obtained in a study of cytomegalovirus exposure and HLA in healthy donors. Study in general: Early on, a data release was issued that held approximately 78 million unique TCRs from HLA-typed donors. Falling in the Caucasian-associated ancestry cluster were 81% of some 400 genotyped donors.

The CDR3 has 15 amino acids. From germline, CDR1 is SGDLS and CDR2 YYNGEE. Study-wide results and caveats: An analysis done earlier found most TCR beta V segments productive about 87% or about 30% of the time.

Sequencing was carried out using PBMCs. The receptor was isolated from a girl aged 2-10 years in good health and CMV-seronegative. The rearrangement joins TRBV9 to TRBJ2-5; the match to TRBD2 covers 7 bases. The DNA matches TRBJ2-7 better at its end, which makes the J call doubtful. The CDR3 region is CASSVGREPGSEQYF. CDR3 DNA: TGTGCCAGCAGCGTAGGGCGGGAGCCGGGCAGCGAGCAGTACTTC.